This entry lists 28 T cell receptor beta chains sequenced from one sample in a study of response to subunit inactivated influenza vaccine. TCRdb used MiXCR to reprocess the RT-PCR reads, holding one entry per CDR3 protein. The sample lists 150,000 to 200,000 distinct CDR3 sequences; 10% to 15% were seen once. These records were also assigned to another study, of T cells expressing NK-cell markers. From that report: 5'RACE template switching with UMIs produced the TCR beta cDNA.

The specimen was CD8+ T cells sorted from PBMCs, collected approximately 12 days after vaccination. The receptors originated from a middle-aged man who received an inactivated influenza vaccine.

This rearrangement joins TRBV12-3 or TRBV12-4 to TRBJ2-1; TRBD2 agrees at 14 bases. With 11 bases clipped from V and 4 bases from J, the junction kept 19 bases outside the gene matches. The CDR3 totals 19 residues. The CDR3 loop reads CALSSPGLAGVSPYNEQFF. CDR3 DNA: TGTGCCCTCAGTTCTCCGGGACTAGCGGGAGTCAGTCCTTACAATGAGCAGTTCTTC.

The chain recombines TRBV20-1 with TRBJ2-1, with D perhaps matching TRBD1 or TRBD2 (5 bases each). V lost 6 bases to trimming and J lost 8 bases, with 23 bases between them. The CDR3 length is 15 residues. CDR1 and CDR2 from the germline V gene are DFQATT and SNEGSKA (reference sequence). The CDR3 is CSANQDGRARDEQFF. In DNA form, the CDR3 reads TGCAGTGCCAACCAAGACGGCAGGGCGAGGGATGAGCAGTTCTTC.

A few counts support this clonotype. V usage is TRBV3-1 and J usage is TRBJ2-3, with D unclear. The CDR3 runs 12 residues. Germline CDR1 LGHDT, CDR2 YNNKEL (reference sequence). V shed 3 bases and J shed 7 bases, with 8 bases lying between them. The DNA for the CDR3 is TGTGCCAGCAGCCATTGTCTCCATACGCAGTATTTT. Its protein product is CASSHCLHTQYF.

This clonotype was observed many times. The rearrangement links TRBV3-1 to TRBJ1-2; no reliable D call. The V end was cut by 4 bases, the J end by 4 bases, with 13 bases between. The CDR3 has 14 residues. The germline V gene has CDR1 LGHDT and CDR2 YNNKEL (reference sequence). The CDR3 sequence: CASSPPGVGYGYTF. CDR3 DNA sequence: TGTGCCAGCAGCCCTCCAGGAGTGGGCTATGGCTACACCTTC.

V is TRBV13 and J is TRBJ2-5; D is possibly TRBD2 (5 bases). V was trimmed by 5 bases and J by 2 bases, leaving 9 bases between them. This CDR3 spans 13 amino acids. The V gene's germline CDR1 is PRHDT and CDR2 FYEKMQ (reference sequence). CDR3 in amino acids: CASSGGGQETQYF. The DNA of the CDR3 is TGTGCCAGCAGCGGAGGTGGACAAGAGACCCAGTACTTC.

This clonotype was seen ten or more times. The V gene is TRBV10-3, the J gene TRBJ2-3; D tentatively fits TRBD1 or TRBD2 (5 bases each). Trimming took off 4 bases at V and 1 base at J, with 15 bases between the two ends. Germline-derived CDR1 and CDR2 are ENHRY and SYGVKD. CDR3 length equals 16 residues. The CDR3 is CAISVERGDGTDTQYF. For the CDR3, the DNA is TGTGCCATCAGTGTAGAAAGAGGGGATGGCACAGATACGCAGTATTTT.

The sample holds a few counts of this clonotype. This chain links TRBV15 with TRBJ2-1; tentatively, D is TRBD2 (5 bases). Germline loops: CDR1 LNHNV, CDR2 YYDKDF (reference sequence). This CDR3 contains 14 residues. V lost 3 bases and J lost 5, with 11 bases in between. Here the CDR3 reads CATSSAKGDNEQFF. CDR3 nucleotide sequence: TGTGCCACCAGCAGCGCCAAGGGAGACAATGAGCAGTTCTTC.

This clonotype has more than one count but fewer than ten. The V and J genes are TRBV14 and TRBJ2-1; a weak D match, TRBD2 (6 bases). Germline assignment: CDR1 SGHDN and CDR2 FVKESK. The CDR3 spans 16 residues. V was clipped by 0 bases and J by 2 bases, with 11 bases between them. DNA of the CDR3: TGTGCCAGCAGCCAAGATCTGGGACTTACCTACAATGAGCAGTTCTTC. It yields the protein CASSQDLGLTYNEQFF.

The chain employs TRBV10-2 and TRBJ1-1; perhaps TRBD1 as D (5 bases). CDR1 WSHSY and CDR2 SAAADI come from the germline V gene. The CDR3 covers 15 residues. The V and J ends lost 0 bases and 1 base respectively, with 9 bases between them. DNA of the CDR3: TGCGCCAGCAGTGAGTCGGTGACAGCGAACACTGAAGCTTTCTTT. Its translation is CASSESVTANTEAFF.

This clonotype has more than one count but fewer than ten. The chain joins TRBV28 to TRBJ2-3; TRBD1 or TRBD2 may be the D gene (5 bases each). The CDR3 is 14 amino acids. Germline values: CDR1 MDHEN, CDR2 SYDVKM. V gave up 11 bases and J gave up 5 bases, with 20 bases separating them. The DNA of the CDR3 is TGTGCCGCGGGTTCGGCAGGGAAAGGAGATACGCAGTATTTT. This sequence encodes CAAGSAGKGDTQYF. The variable domain in full, with the rest retrieved from reference TRBV28 and TRBJ2-3, is DVKVTQSSRYLVKRTGEKVFLECVQDMDHENMFWYRQDPGLGLRLIYFSYDVKMKEKGDIPEGYSVSREKKERFSLILESASTNQTSMYLCAAGSAGKGDTQYFGPGTRLTVL.

This clonotype was seen more than once but under ten times. V gene TRBV18 combines with J gene TRBJ2-7; TRBD1 agrees at 8 bases. V lost 3 bases and J lost 5; bases outside the gene matches: 9. Germline CDR1 KGHSH, CDR2 LQKENI. The CDR3 has 15 residues. The CDR3 region is CASSPLPGGYDEQYF. In nucleotides, the CDR3 is TGTGCCAGCTCACCCCTCCCAGGGGGCTACGACGAGCAGTACTTC.

The gene calls are TRBV27 and TRBJ2-1; TRBD2 agrees at 13 bases. V was clipped by 7 bases and J by 6 bases; unmatched bases: 6. Germline V gene data show CDR1 as MNHEY and CDR2 as SMNVEV (reference sequence). This CDR3 has 15 amino acids. The CDR3 loop reads CASTLGLAGINEQFF. The CDR3 DNA follows: TGTGCCAGCACCTTGGGACTAGCGGGGATCAATGAGCAGTTCTTC.

The chain has TRBV18 and TRBJ2-1, with a tentative D call TRBD2 (6 bases). Germline V gene lookup returns CDR1 KGHSH and CDR2 LQKENI. The V end lost 2 bases, the J end lost 8 bases, and 13 bases lay between the germline ends. This CDR3 contains 14 residues. The CDR3 DNA sequence: TGTGCCAGCTCACCAATAGAAAGGGAGGATGAGCAGTTCTTC. Encoded protein: CASSPIEREDEQFF.

The genes are TRBV29-1 and TRBJ2-5, with D possibly TRBD2 on 5 matching bases. The CDR3 has 12 amino acids. From germline, CDR1 is SQVTM and CDR2 ANQGSEA. The V end lost 1 base, the J end lost 5 bases, and 8 bases lay between the germline ends. CDR3 residues: CSVEGEWETQYF. The CDR3, as DNA: TGCAGCGTTGAAGGGGAGTGGGAGACCCAGTACTTC.

This chain joins TRBV4-1 and TRBJ2-2, with TRBD2 identical over 9 bases. Looked up from germline, CDR1 is MGHRA and CDR2 is YSYEKL. The CDR3 contains 17 residues. The J segment lost 1 base and the V segment lost 0 bases, leaving 3 bases of the junction unmatched. CDR3 nucleotides: TGCGCCAGCAGCCAAGATAGACTAGCGGTGAACACCGGGGAGCTGTTTTTT. It translates to CASSQDRLAVNTGELFF.

This clonotype was seen a few times. V usage is TRBV6-2 or TRBV6-3 and J usage is TRBJ1-1; no clear D gene. V was trimmed by 5 bases and J by 6 bases, leaving 13 bases between them. Per the germline V gene, CDR1 is MNHEY and CDR2 is SVGEGT. CDR3 length: 13 amino acids. CDR3 residues: CASSDPEKAEAFF. CDR3 sequence (DNA): TGTGCCAGCAGTGACCCGGAAAAGGCTGAAGCTTTCTTT.

The sample holds a few counts of this clonotype. This sequence joins TRBV4-1 and TRBJ2-1, with 8 bases lining up with TRBD1. Per the germline V gene, CDR1 is MGHRA and CDR2 is YSYEKL. V trimming: 6 bases; J trimming: 0 bases; junction bases outside the gene matches: 10. CDR3 length: 17 amino acids. The CDR3, as DNA: TGCGCCAGCAGAACCGGGACAGGCCTAAGCTCCTACAATGAGCAGTTCTTC. Amino acids: CASRTGTGLSSYNEQFF.

This clonotype was recorded many times. The gene calls are TRBV18 and TRBJ2-3; 7 bases align to TRBD1. Germline V CDR1 and CDR2: KGHSH, LQKENI. With V trimmed by 3 bases and J by 5 bases, 2 bases remained unmatched. CDR3 size: 13 residues. The CDR3 reads CASSPTGRDTQYF. DNA for the CDR3: TGTGCCAGCTCACCGACAGGGAGAGATACGCAGTATTTT.

This clonotype showed up just a few times. The rearrangement uses TRBV28 and TRBJ1-5, with a tentative D call TRBD1 (5 bases). CDR1 is MDHEN and CDR2 is SYDVKM in the germline V gene. The CDR3 is 14 residues long. Deletions cut 3 bases from V and 0 bases from J, with 6 bases between. Here the CDR3 reads CASSLGVSNQPQHF. Written as DNA, the CDR3 is TGTGCCAGCAGTTTGGGGGTTAGCAATCAGCCCCAGCATTTT.

The chain links TRBV9 to TRBJ1-2; D possibly corresponds to TRBD1 (5 bases). Germline V gene sequence: CDR1 SGDLS, CDR2 YYNGEE. Trimming removed 4 bases from V and 2 bases from J, with 9 bases in between. This CDR3 spans 13 amino acids. The CDR3 DNA reads as TGTGCCAGCAGCATAACAGGAAACTATGGCTACACCTTC. Amino acids: CASSITGNYGYTF.

Only a few counts were recorded for this clonotype. The chain is built from TRBV14 and TRBJ2-3; D gene uncertain. The V gene's germline CDR1 is SGHDN and CDR2 FVKESK. Trimming took 1 base from V and 2 from J, leaving 16 bases between them. This CDR3 is 17 amino acids long. The CDR3 region is CASSQGAPGSYTDTQYF. DNA for the CDR3: TGTGCCAGCAGCCAAGGAGCCCCCGGCAGCTACACAGATACGCAGTATTTT.

A remark on this clonotype: At one of its ends the junction is not consistent with the germline gene, which may arise from a read error. The V gene is TRBV20-1, the J gene TRBJ2-1; no firm D call. The germline V gene has CDR1 DFQATT and CDR2 SNEGSKA (reference sequence). CDR3 length equals 15 residues. CDR3: CIARDLETYYNEQFF. In DNA form, the CDR3 reads TGCATTGCTAGAGATCTAGAGACGTACTACAATGAGCAGTTCTTC.

In this sample, this clonotype turned up a few times. This chain links TRBV7-6 with TRBJ2-5; 9 bases agree with TRBD2. The ends lost 0 bases at V and 4 bases at J; junction bases unmatched: 3. This CDR3 has 15 residues. Germline values: CDR1 SGHVS, CDR2 FNYEAQ. The DNA of the CDR3 is TGTGCCAGCAGCTTAGCGCTGCGGGGGGGAGAGACCCAGTACTTC. Protein sequence: CASSLALRGGETQYF.

This clonotype was detected many times. V is TRBV7-9 and J is TRBJ1-3; TRBD1 might be the D (6 bases). The germline V gene has CDR1 SEHNR and CDR2 FQNEAQ (reference sequence). Trimming stripped 5 bases from V and 2 bases from J, with 19 bases between. The CDR3 is 17 residues long. Written as DNA, the CDR3 is TGTGCCAGCAGCGGAGGGGGACAATACTATACTGGAAACACCATATATTTT. This encodes CASSGGGQYYTGNTIYF.

This clonotype was recorded many times. The chain couples TRBV7-8 to TRBJ2-6; D call uncertain. V lost 5 bases, J lost 4 bases, and 9 bases lay in between. This CDR3 spans 14 amino acids. Germline-derived CDR1 and CDR2 are SGHVS and FQNEAQ. The DNA of the CDR3 is TGTGCCAGCAGCCTGGATGTGGGGGCCAACGTCCTGACTTTC. Translating it yields CASSLDVGANVLTF.

V gene TRBV4-3 combines with J gene TRBJ2-7, with D possibly being TRBD2 (7 bases). The germline V and J ends were trimmed by 4 bases and 4 bases, with 17 bases remaining between them. The CDR3 covers 15 residues. Germline loops: CDR1 LGHNA, CDR2 YSLEER. CDR3 bases: TGCGCCAGCAGCCCGGGACAAAGGGGGGGATACGAGCAGTACTTC. It encodes CASSPGQRGGYEQYF.

The rearrangement uses TRBV5-6 and TRBJ1-1; D ambiguous. Per germline, CDR1 SGHDT and CDR2 YYEEEE. V lost 4 bases and J 1 base, leaving 8 bases between the germline ends. CDR3 size: 13 residues. CDR3 sequence (DNA): TGTGCCAGCAGCATTACGGGGAACACTGAAGCTTTCTTT. This encodes CASSITGNTEAFF. The full variable domain, rest sourced from reference TRBV5-6 and TRBJ1-1, is DAGVTQSPTHLIKTRGQQVTLRCSPKSGHDTVSWYQQALGQGPQFIFQYYEEEERQRGNFPDRFSGHQFPNYSSELNVNALLLGDSALYLCASSITGNTEAFFGQGTRLTVV.

This clonotype was seen more than once but under ten times. This sequence joins TRBV13 and TRBJ2-1; TRBD2 matches at 10 bases. This CDR3 has 16 residues. Germline-derived CDR1 and CDR2 are PRHDT and FYEKMQ (reference sequence). V lost 1 base and J lost 9; bases outside the gene matches: 9. The CDR3 region is CASSLAGTSVPGEQFF. The CDR3 DNA reads as TGTGCCAGCAGCTTAGCCGGGACTAGCGTTCCGGGTGAGCAGTTCTTC.